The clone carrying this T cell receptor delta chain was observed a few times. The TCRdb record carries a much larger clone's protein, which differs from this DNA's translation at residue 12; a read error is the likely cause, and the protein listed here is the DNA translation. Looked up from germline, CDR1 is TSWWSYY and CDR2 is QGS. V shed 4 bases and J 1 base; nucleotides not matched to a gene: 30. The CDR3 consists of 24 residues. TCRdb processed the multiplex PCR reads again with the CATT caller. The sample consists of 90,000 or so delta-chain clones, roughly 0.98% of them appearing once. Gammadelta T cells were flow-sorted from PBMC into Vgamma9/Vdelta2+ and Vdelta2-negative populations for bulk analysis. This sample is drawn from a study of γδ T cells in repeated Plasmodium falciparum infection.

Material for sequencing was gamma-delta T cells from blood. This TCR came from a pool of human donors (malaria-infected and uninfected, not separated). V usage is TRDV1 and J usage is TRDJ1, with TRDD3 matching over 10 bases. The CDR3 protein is CALGVCSYATRSWGITGFTDKLIF. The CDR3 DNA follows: TGTGCTCTTGGGGTTTGTTCCTACGCTACGAGAAGCTGGGGGATAACAGGATTCACCGATAAACTCATCTTT.